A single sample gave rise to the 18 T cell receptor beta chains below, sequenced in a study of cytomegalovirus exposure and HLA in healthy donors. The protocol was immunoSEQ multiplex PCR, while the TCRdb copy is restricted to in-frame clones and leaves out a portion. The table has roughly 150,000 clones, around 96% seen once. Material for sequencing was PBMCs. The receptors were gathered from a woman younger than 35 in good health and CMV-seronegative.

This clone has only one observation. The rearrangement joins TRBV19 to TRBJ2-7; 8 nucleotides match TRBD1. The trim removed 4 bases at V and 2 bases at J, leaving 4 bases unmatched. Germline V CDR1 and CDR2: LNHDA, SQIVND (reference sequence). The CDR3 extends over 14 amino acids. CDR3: CASSTQGEPYEQYF. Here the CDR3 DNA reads TGTGCCAGTAGTACACAGGGGGAACCCTACGAGCAGTACTTC.

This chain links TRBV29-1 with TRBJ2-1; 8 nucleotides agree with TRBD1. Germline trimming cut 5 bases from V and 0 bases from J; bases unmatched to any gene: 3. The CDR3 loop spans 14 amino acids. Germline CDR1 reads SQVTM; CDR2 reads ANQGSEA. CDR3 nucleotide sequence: TGCAGCGTTCCCGGACAGGGCTCCTACAATGAGCAGTTCTTC. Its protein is CSVPGQGSYNEQFF.

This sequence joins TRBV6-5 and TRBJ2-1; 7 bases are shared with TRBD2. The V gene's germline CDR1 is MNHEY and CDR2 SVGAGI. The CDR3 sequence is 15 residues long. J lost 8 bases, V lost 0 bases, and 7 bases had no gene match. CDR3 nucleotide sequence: TGTGCCAGCAGTTACTCCCATCGGGAGGTGGATGAGCAGTTCTTC. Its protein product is CASSYSHREVDEQFF.

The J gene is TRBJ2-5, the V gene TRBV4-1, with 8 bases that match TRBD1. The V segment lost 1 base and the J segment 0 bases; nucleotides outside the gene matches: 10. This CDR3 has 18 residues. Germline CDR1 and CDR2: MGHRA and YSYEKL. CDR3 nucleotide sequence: TGCGCCAGCAGCCAAGGTATTGGGAACAGGGGGTACCAAGAGACCCAGTACTTC. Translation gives CASSQGIGNRGYQETQYF.

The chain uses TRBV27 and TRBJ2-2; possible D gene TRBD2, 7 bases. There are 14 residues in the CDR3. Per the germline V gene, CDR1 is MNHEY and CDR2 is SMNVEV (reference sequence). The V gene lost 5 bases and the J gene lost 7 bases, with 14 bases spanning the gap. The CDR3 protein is CASSIGLGGGELFF. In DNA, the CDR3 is TGTGCCAGCAGTATTGGACTAGGGGGCGGGGAGCTGTTTTTT.

For the CDR3, the DNA is TGTGCCAGCAGCGCCGGGACAGAAGAGACCCAGTACTTC. The encoded protein is CASSAGTEETQYF. The gene calls are TRBV7-4 and TRBJ2-5; 7 nucleotides align to TRBD1. Germline-derived CDR1 and CDR2 are SGHVT and SQSDAQ. With 5 bases clipped from V and 3 bases from J, the junction kept 3 bases outside the gene matches. The CDR3 runs to 13 residues.

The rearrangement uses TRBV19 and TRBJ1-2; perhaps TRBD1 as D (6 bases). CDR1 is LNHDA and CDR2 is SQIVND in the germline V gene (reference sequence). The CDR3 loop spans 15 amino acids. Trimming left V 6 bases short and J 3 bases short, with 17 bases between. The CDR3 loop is CASSLQGKGDYGYTF. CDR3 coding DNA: TGTGCCAGTAGCCTTCAGGGGAAAGGGGACTATGGCTACACCTTC.

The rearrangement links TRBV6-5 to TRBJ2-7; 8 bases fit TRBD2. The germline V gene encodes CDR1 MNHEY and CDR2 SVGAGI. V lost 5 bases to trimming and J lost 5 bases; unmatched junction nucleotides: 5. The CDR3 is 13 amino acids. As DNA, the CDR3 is TGTGCCAGCAGTAGGGACGGGAGGGACGAGCAGTACTTC. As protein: CASSRDGRDEQYF.

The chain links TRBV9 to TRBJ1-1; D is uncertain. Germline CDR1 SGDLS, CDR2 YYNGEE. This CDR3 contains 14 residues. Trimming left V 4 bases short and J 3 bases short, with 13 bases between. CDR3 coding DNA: TGTGCCAGCAGCAAAACCGGGATACACACTGAAGCTTTCTTT. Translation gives CASSKTGIHTEAFF.

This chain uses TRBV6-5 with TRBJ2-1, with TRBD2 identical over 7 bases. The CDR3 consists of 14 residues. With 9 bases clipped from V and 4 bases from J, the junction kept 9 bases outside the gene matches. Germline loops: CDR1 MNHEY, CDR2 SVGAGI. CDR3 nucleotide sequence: TGTGCCAGTACAGCGGGGAACGGGTACAATGAGCAGTTCTTC. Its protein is CASTAGNGYNEQFF.

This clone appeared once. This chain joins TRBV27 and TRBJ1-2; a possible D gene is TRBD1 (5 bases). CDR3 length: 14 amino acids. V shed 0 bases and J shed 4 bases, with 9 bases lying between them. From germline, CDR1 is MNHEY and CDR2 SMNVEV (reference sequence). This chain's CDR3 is CASSLSGEVYGYTF. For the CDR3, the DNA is TGTGCCAGCAGTTTATCGGGGGAGGTCTATGGCTACACCTTC.

The CDR3 is CASSELAGGNEQFF. The CDR3 DNA sequence: TGTGCCAGCAGTGAACTAGCGGGGGGCAATGAGCAGTTCTTC. This chain links TRBV6-1 with TRBJ2-1; 11 nucleotides align to TRBD2. This CDR3 has 14 amino acids. V was clipped by 2 bases and J by 6 bases; unmatched bases: 0. Germline lookup yields CDR1 MNHNS and CDR2 SASEGT.

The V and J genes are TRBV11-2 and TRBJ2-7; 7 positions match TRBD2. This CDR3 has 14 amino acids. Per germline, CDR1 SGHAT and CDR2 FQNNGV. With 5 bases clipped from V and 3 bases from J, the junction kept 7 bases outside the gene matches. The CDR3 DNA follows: TGTGCCAGCAGCGTCACCCGGGAGGACTACGAGCAGTACTTC. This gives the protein CASSVTREDYEQYF.

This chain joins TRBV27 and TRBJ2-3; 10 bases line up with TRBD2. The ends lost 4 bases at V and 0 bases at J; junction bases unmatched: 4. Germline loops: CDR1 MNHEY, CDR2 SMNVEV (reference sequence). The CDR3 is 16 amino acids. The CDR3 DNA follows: TGTGCCAGCAGTTCCTTAGCGGGGGGCAGCACAGATACGCAGTATTTT. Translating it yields CASSSLAGGSTDTQYF.

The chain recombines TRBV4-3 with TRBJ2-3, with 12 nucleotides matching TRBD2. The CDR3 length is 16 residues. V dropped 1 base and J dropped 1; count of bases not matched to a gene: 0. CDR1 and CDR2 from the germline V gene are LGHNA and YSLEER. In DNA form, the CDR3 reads TGCGCCAGCAGCCAAGGACTAGCGGGGGGCACAGATACGCAGTATTTT. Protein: CASSQGLAGGTDTQYF.

The CDR3 protein is CAWSIPGQGSDTQYF. CDR3 bases: TGTGCCTGGAGTATCCCGGGACAGGGCTCAGATACGCAGTATTTT. The J gene is TRBJ2-3, the V gene TRBV30, with 9 bases identical to TRBD1. The germline V gene encodes CDR1 GTSNPN and CDR2 SVGIG (reference sequence). V was clipped by 2 bases and J by 4 bases; unmatched bases: 7. There are 15 residues in the CDR3.

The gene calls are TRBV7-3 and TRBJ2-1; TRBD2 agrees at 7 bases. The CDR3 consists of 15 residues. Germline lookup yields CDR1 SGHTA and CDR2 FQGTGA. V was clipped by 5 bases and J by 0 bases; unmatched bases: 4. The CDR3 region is CASSLAASSYNEQFF. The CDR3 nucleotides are TGTGCCAGCAGCCTAGCGGCAAGCTCCTACAATGAGCAGTTCTTC.

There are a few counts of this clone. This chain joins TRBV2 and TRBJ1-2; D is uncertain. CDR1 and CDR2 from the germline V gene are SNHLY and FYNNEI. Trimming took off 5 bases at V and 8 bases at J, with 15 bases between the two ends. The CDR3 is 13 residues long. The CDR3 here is CASSNIRREGYTF. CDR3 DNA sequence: TGTGCCAGCAGTAATATTCGTCGGGAGGGCTACACCTTC.